Below are 32 T cell receptor beta chains sequenced from a single sample in a study of CD8+ T cells in alopecia areata. Extraction and reverse transcription of RNA yielded cDNA as the sequencing template. Sequencing was performed with immunoSEQ multiplex PCR; in TCRdb, only in-frame clones are kept and a portion is missing. The sample has 110,000 to 150,000 clones; roughly 52% are singletons. Treatment defined: oral pan-JAK inhibitor, 5-10 mg twice daily. The specimen comprised CD8+ T cells sorted from blood, sampled at week 4, from a patient treated with tofacitinib. These receptors all come from a human donor with alopecia areata.

The chain recombines TRBV27 with TRBJ2-5; 13 bases match TRBD2. Trimming took 9 bases from V and 2 from J; bases not matched to a gene: 3. The length of the CDR3 is 14 residues. Germline V gene sequence: CDR1 MNHEY, CDR2 SMNVEV (reference sequence). CDR3 sequence (DNA): TGTGCCAGTCGACTAGCGGGGGGTCAAGAGACCCAGTACTTC. Amino acid sequence: CASRLAGGQETQYF.

The chain uses TRBV12-5 and TRBJ1-5; no reliable D call. The V gene lost 6 bases and the J gene lost 7 bases, with 13 bases spanning the gap. The V gene's germline CDR1 is LGHNT and CDR2 FRNRAP. The CDR3 has 13 residues. The CDR3 DNA is TGTGCTAGTGGAATGGATGGTGGACAGCCCCAGCATTTT. This translates into CASGMDGGQPQHF.

This sequence joins TRBV5-1 and TRBJ2-1; 13 nucleotides align to TRBD2. Per germline, CDR1 SGHRS and CDR2 YFSETQ. The CDR3 runs 18 residues. The V segment lost 4 bases and the J segment 5 bases; nucleotides outside the gene matches: 12. The chain's CDR3 is CASSLLTSGGNLNNEQFF. For the CDR3, the DNA is TGCGCCAGCAGCCTCCTGACTAGCGGGGGGAATCTTAACAATGAGCAGTTCTTC.

This clone was observed a few times. V and J are TRBV5-1 and TRBJ2-1, with 7 bases fitting TRBD2. Unmatched junction bases numbered 4, after V lost 0 bases and J lost 4 bases. This CDR3 is built from 15 residues. Germline V lookup: CDR1 SGHRS, CDR2 YFSETQ. The CDR3 region has the DNA TGCGCCAGCAGCTTGGCTGGGGGGGAGTACAATGAGCAGTTCTTC. Translated: CASSLAGGEYNEQFF.

The V call is TRBV29-1, the J call TRBJ2-1; D is uncertain. The V end lost 6 bases, the J end lost 7 bases, and 4 bases lay between the germline ends. This CDR3 region has 9 residues. Germline V gene sequence: CDR1 SQVTM, CDR2 ANQGSEA. CDR3 sequence reads: CSVSNEQFF. The CDR3 DNA follows: TGCAGCGTCAGTAATGAGCAGTTCTTC.

This clone was recorded a few times. The chain recombines TRBV5-1 with TRBJ2-7; 9 bases fit TRBD1. V shed 4 bases, J shed 5 bases, and the junction held 7 bases outside the gene matches. The CDR3 loop spans 14 amino acids. Germline V gene sequence: CDR1 SGHRS, CDR2 YFSETQ. The CDR3 protein is CASSRTGAIDEQYF. The CDR3 DNA sequence: TGCGCCAGCAGCCGGACAGGGGCCATCGACGAGCAGTACTTC.

This chain connects TRBV27 to TRBJ2-7; 9 bases map to TRBD1. CDR1 is MNHEY, CDR2 SMNVEV, per germline (reference sequence). This CDR3 contains 14 residues. V dropped 5 bases and J dropped 7; count of bases not matched to a gene: 9. In DNA form, the CDR3 reads TGTGCCAGCAGTGGGGGACAGGGTAAGGGGGAGCAGTACTTC. Its translation is CASSGGQGKGEQYF.

Only a few counts were recorded for this clone. This rearrangement joins TRBV9 to TRBJ1-2, with a weak D call TRBD1 (6 bases). CDR1 SGDLS and CDR2 YYNGEE come from the germline V gene. The V gene lost 0 bases and the J gene lost 0 bases, with 9 bases spanning the gap. The CDR3 has 15 amino acids. CDR3 sequence: CASSVGGQSNYGYTF. CDR3 DNA: TGTGCCAGCAGCGTAGGGGGGCAATCTAACTATGGCTACACCTTC.

This clone was counted between two and nine times. The rearrangement links TRBV2 to TRBJ1-1; weak D call: TRBD1 (5 bases). The CDR3 loop spans 14 amino acids. Trimming took off 5 bases at V and 2 bases at J, with 12 bases between the two ends. Looked up from germline, CDR1 is SNHLY and CDR2 is FYNNEI. The CDR3: CASSSGQVNTEAFF. DNA of the CDR3: TGTGCCAGCAGTTCTGGACAAGTAAACACTGAAGCTTTCTTT.

The chain links TRBV7-2 to TRBJ2-3, with D uncertain. The CDR3 sequence is 15 residues long. The V end lost 1 base, the J end lost 2 bases, and 10 bases lay between the germline ends. CDR1 is SGHTA, CDR2 FQGNSA, per germline. Here the CDR3 DNA reads TGTGCCAGCAGCTTAGGTGTCATGGACACAGATACGCAGTATTTT. This translates into CASSLGVMDTDTQYF.

This chain uses TRBV9 with TRBJ1-1, with TRBD1 matching over 7 bases. Trimming removed 4 bases from V and 11 bases from J; junction bases left unmatched: 8. The CDR3 is 12 amino acids. Per the germline V gene, CDR1 is SGDLS and CDR2 is YYNGEE. The CDR3 DNA is TGTGCCAGCAGCTTACGACAGGGCGCCGCTTTCTTT. This sequence encodes CASSLRQGAAFF.

This clone showed up just once. As DNA, the CDR3 is TGCAGCGTTGTGTGGGACGAGCAGTACTTC. This translates into CSVVWDEQYF. The J gene is TRBJ2-7, the V gene TRBV29-1; D is ambiguous. V was clipped by 4 bases and J by 5 bases, with 6 bases between them. The CDR3 is 10 residues long. Germline lookup yields CDR1 SQVTM and CDR2 ANQGSEA.

This clone showed up just a few times. The chain is built from TRBV19 and TRBJ2-2; TRBD1 matches 8 bases. Germline CDR1 is LNHDA and CDR2 is SQIVND (reference sequence). Trimming removed 5 bases from V and 1 base from J; junction bases left unmatched: 3. The CDR3 consists of 15 residues. The CDR3 DNA reads as TGTGCCAGTAGTCCAGGGGGCATGAACACCGGGGAGCTGTTTTTT. This translates into CASSPGGMNTGELFF.

The chain carries TRBV7-9 and TRBJ1-5, with D possibly being TRBD1 (5 bases). Germline V CDR1 and CDR2: SEHNR, FQNEAQ (reference sequence). This CDR3 is built from 13 residues. V was trimmed by 3 bases and J by 4 bases, leaving 7 bases between them. The CDR3 loop is CASSFPGNQPQHF. The CDR3 DNA sequence: TGTGCCAGCAGCTTTCCAGGGAATCAGCCCCAGCATTTT.

The gene calls are TRBV20-1 and TRBJ2-7, with D unresolved. The CDR3 runs to 11 residues. Deletions cut 6 bases from V and 5 bases from J, with 11 bases between. Germline V lookup: CDR1 DFQATT, CDR2 SNEGSKA (reference sequence). The DNA of the CDR3 is TGCAGTGCCCTTTGGGGTCACGAGCAGTACTTC. Translated: CSALWGHEQYF.

The chain has TRBV5-4 and TRBJ2-1; D is unclear. CDR3 length: 12 residues. Germline CDR1 SGHNT, CDR2 YYREEE (reference sequence). The V and J ends lost 0 bases and 6 bases respectively, with 4 bases between them. CDR3 amino acids: CASSLVINEQFF. As DNA, the CDR3 is TGTGCCAGCAGCTTGGTTATCAATGAGCAGTTCTTC.

This clone has just a few counts. V is TRBV10-3 and J is TRBJ1-2, with a weak D call TRBD1 (6 bases). Germline V gene data show CDR1 as ENHRY and CDR2 as SYGVKD. The CDR3 contains 14 residues. Trimming cost V 2 bases and J 5 bases, with 12 bases left between them. Written as DNA, the CDR3 is TGTGCCATCAGTGAGGGACAGCCACCTTATGGCTACACCTTC. Translated, it gives CAISEGQPPYGYTF.

This clone has just a few counts. This rearrangement joins TRBV7-2 to TRBJ1-5; D is possibly TRBD1 (5 bases). The CDR3 runs 14 residues. V gave up 4 bases and J gave up 2 bases, with 9 bases separating them. The germline CDR1 and CDR2 sequences are SGHTA and FQGNSA. The CDR3: CASSSQGGNQPQHF. CDR3 nucleotides: TGTGCCAGCAGCTCTCAGGGTGGCAATCAGCCCCAGCATTTT.

This clone appeared a single time. The chain uses TRBV7-3 and TRBJ2-7; TRBD1 matches 7 bases. The germline V gene has CDR1 SGHTA and CDR2 FQGTGA. The CDR3 extends over 17 amino acids. The trim removed 4 bases at V and 0 bases at J, leaving 12 bases unmatched. In DNA form, the CDR3 reads TGTGCCAGCAGCTCCCTCCCCGGGACAGAAGACTCCTACGAGCAGTACTTC. Protein sequence: CASSSLPGTEDSYEQYF. The variable domain in full, with the rest retrieved from reference TRBV7-3 and TRBJ2-7, is GAGVSQTPSNKVTEKGKYVELRCDPISGHTALYWYRQSLGQGPEFLIYFQGTGAADDSGLPNDRFFAVRPEGSVSTLKIQRTERGDSAVYLCASSSLPGTEDSYEQYFGPGTRLTVT.

In this sample, this clone turned up a few times. This rearrangement joins TRBV29-1 to TRBJ2-5; no clear D gene. V was cut by 4 bases and J by 4 bases, with 7 bases left in between. The CDR3 spans 11 residues. In germline, CDR1 is SQVTM, CDR2 ANQGSEA. The CDR3 DNA sequence: TGCAGCGTTGGCTTAGGAGAGACCCAGTACTTC. The encoded protein is CSVGLGETQYF.

This clone turned up a few times. The chain is built from TRBV4-1 and TRBJ2-1; 7 bases fit TRBD2. Germline V gene sequence: CDR1 MGHRA, CDR2 YSYEKL. The CDR3 is 14 amino acids. After removal of 1 base from V and 10 bases from J, the junction contained 7 bases not matched to a gene. CDR3 residues: CASSQGRLAGEQFF. The DNA for the CDR3 is TGCGCCAGCAGCCAAGGGCGACTAGCTGGCGAGCAGTTCTTC.

V usage is TRBV19 and J usage is TRBJ1-1, with a weak D call TRBD1 (5 bases). The germline V gene has CDR1 LNHDA and CDR2 SQIVND (reference sequence). Trimming took 9 bases from V and 1 from J, leaving 15 bases between them. The CDR3 consists of 14 residues. The CDR3 sequence: CASGHVTGNTEAFF. The CDR3 bases are TGTGCCAGCGGACACGTCACAGGGAACACTGAAGCTTTCTTT.

This chain joins TRBV30 and TRBJ2-3, with a possible D match to TRBD1 (6 bases). V was trimmed by 1 base and J by 2 bases, leaving 13 bases between them. CDR1 GTSNPN and CDR2 SVGIG come from the germline V gene (reference sequence). The CDR3 has 15 amino acids. The CDR3 DNA sequence: TGTGCCTGGAGTGGGACAGCGAAGAACACAGATACGCAGTATTTT. Its protein product is CAWSGTAKNTDTQYF.

The chain is built from TRBV29-1 and TRBJ1-3; D not resolved. This CDR3 comprises 14 residues. Trimming took off 1 base at V and 0 bases at J, with 7 bases between the two ends. The germline CDR1 and CDR2 sequences are SQVTM and ANQGSEA. CDR3 DNA: TGCAGCGTTGAAGGCCGAGGCTCTGGAAACACCATATATTTT. Protein product: CSVEGRGSGNTIYF.

V gene TRBV5-6 combines with J gene TRBJ2-1; 8 bases agree with TRBD2. J lost 2 bases, V lost 2 bases, and 6 bases had no gene match. The CDR3 is 16 residues long. In germline, CDR1 is SGHDT, CDR2 YYEEEE. The CDR3 protein is CASSFLTGGPYNEQFF. CDR3 DNA: TGTGCCAGCAGCTTTTTAACGGGGGGGCCCTACAATGAGCAGTTCTTC.

The chain employs TRBV7-2 and TRBJ1-6; the D is unclear. CDR3 length equals 14 residues. Germline V lookup: CDR1 SGHTA, CDR2 FQGNSA. Between the trimmed V and J ends, which lost 0 bases and 5 bases, there was a span of 5 bases. In DNA, the CDR3 is TGTGCCAGCAGCTTAGCGAGCCATAATTCACCCCTCCACTTT. Translating it yields CASSLASHNSPLHF. The full variable domain, its missing parts supplied by reference TRBV7-2 and TRBJ1-6, is GAGVSQSPSNKVTEKGKDVELRCDPISGHTALYWYRQSLGQGLEFLIYFQGNSAPDKSGLPSDRFSAERTGGSVSTLTIQRTQQEDSAVYLCASSLASHNSPLHFGNGTRLTVT.

The rearrangement uses TRBV5-6 and TRBJ2-7, with 8 bases matching TRBD1. Germline V gene data show CDR1 as SGHDT and CDR2 as YYEEEE. J gave up 5 bases and V 4 bases, and 8 bases lay outside the gene matches. CDR3 length: 14 residues. CDR3 region: CASSPGTGVNEQYF. The CDR3 DNA reads TGTGCCAGCAGCCCAGGGACAGGCGTTAACGAGCAGTACTTC.

This chain joins TRBV27 and TRBJ2-7, with D possibly TRBD1 on 6 matching bases. This CDR3 contains 13 residues. Per the germline V gene, CDR1 is MNHEY and CDR2 is SMNVEV (reference sequence). V lost 5 bases and J lost 3, with 11 bases in between. CDR3: CASSPDRLYEQYF. CDR3 sequence (DNA): TGTGCCAGCAGTCCCGACAGGCTCTACGAGCAGTACTTC.

The chain combines TRBV6-5 with TRBJ2-7; perhaps TRBD1 as D (5 bases). This CDR3 has 15 amino acids. V lost 0 bases and J 2 bases, leaving 11 bases between the germline ends. Germline V lookup: CDR1 MNHEY, CDR2 SVGAGI. The CDR3 protein is CASSYSAQVTYEQYF. CDR3 coding DNA: TGTGCCAGCAGTTACTCGGCACAGGTAACCTACGAGCAGTACTTC.

This clone was observed a few times. The chain couples TRBV4-1 to TRBJ2-5, with D perhaps assigned TRBD1 or TRBD2 (5 bases each). V lost 3 bases to trimming and J lost 4 bases, with 15 bases between them. The germline V gene encodes CDR1 MGHRA and CDR2 YSYEKL. This CDR3 comprises 15 residues. As DNA, the CDR3 is TGCGCCAGCAGCCACGGTATTTCGGGGACAGAGACCCAGTACTTC. Amino acids: CASSHGISGTETQYF.

The chain combines TRBV6-6 with TRBJ2-5; D may be TRBD1 (5 bases). Between the trimmed V and J ends, which lost 6 bases and 5 bases, there was a span of 19 bases. CDR1 and CDR2 from the germline V gene are MNHNY and SVGAGI (reference sequence). This CDR3 comprises 15 residues. In DNA form, the CDR3 reads TGTGCCAGCAGCCTCTCTGGGGCGAACGGGGAGACCCAGTACTTC. It translates to CASSLSGANGETQYF.

The gene calls are TRBV4-1 and TRBJ1-2; D is uncertain. The germline V and J ends were trimmed by 4 bases and 1 base, with 16 bases remaining between them. Germline V CDR1 and CDR2: MGHRA, YSYEKL. CDR3 size: 16 residues. The CDR3 nucleotides read TGCGCCAGCAGCCCTCTATCGTCCGCAAATAACTATGGCTACACCTTC. It specifies CASSPLSSANNYGYTF.